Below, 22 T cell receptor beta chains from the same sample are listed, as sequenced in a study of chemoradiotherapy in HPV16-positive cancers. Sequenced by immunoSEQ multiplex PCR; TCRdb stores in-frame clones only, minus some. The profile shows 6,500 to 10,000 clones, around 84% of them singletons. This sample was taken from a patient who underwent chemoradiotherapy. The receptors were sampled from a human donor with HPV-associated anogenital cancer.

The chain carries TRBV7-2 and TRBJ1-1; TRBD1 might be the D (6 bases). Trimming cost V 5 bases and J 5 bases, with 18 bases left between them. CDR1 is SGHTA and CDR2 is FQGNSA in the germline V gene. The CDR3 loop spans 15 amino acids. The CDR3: CASSPVQGVGTEAFF. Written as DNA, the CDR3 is TGTGCCAGCAGCCCCGTACAGGGAGTGGGGACTGAAGCTTTCTTT.

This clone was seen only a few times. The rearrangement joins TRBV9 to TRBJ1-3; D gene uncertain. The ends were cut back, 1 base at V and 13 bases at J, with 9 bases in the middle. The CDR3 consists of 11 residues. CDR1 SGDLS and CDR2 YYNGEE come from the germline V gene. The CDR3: CASSVPGEIYF. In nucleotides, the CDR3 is TGTGCCAGCAGCGTACCCGGTGAGATATATTTT. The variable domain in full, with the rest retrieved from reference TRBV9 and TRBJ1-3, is DSGVTQTPKHLITATGQRVTLRCSPRSGDLSVYWYQQSLDQGLQFLIQYYNGEERAKGNILERFSAQQFPDLHSELNLSSLELGDSALYFCASSVPGEIYFGEGSWLTVV.

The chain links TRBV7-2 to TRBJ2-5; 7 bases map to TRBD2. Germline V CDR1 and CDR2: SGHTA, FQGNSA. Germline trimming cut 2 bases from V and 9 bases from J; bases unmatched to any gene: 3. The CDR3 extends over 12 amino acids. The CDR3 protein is CASSLTREAQYF. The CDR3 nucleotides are TGTGCCAGCAGCTTAACCCGGGAGGCCCAGTACTTC.

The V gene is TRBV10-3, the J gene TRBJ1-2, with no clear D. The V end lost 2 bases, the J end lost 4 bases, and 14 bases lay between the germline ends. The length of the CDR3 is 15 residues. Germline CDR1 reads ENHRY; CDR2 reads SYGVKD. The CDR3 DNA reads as TGTGCCATCAGTGAGACGGCAGAGTCGACCTATGGCTACACCTTC. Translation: CAISETAESTYGYTF.

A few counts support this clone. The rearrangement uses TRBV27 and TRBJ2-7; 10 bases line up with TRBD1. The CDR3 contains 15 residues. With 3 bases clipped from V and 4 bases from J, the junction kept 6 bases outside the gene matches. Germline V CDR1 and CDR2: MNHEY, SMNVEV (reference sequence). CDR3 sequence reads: CASSFSGQGQYEQYF. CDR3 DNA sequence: TGTGCCAGCAGTTTTTCGGGACAGGGGCAGTACGAGCAGTACTTC.

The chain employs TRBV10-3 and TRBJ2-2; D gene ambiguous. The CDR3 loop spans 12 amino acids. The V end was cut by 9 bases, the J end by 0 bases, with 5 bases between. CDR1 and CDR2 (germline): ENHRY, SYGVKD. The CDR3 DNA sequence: TGTGCCATAGGTCCGAACACCGGGGAGCTGTTTTTT. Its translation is CAIGPNTGELFF.

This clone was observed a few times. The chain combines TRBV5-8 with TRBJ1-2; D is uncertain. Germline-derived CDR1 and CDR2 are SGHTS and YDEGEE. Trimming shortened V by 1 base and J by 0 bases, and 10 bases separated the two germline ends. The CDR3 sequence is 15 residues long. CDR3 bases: TGTGCCAGCAGCTTGTTTAGGGTCTCTAACTATGGCTACACCTTC. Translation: CASSLFRVSNYGYTF.

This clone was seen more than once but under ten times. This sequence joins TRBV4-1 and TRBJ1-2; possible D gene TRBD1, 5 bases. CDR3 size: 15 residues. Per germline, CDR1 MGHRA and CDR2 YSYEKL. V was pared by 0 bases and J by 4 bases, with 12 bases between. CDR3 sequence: CASSQDPAGLYGYTF. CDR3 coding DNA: TGCGCCAGCAGCCAAGATCCAGCAGGGCTCTATGGCTACACCTTC.

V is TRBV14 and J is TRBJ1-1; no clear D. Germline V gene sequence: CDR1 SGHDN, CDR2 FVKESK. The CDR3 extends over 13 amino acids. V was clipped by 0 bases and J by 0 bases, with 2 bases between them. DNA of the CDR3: TGTGCCAGCAGCCAAGAAGTGAACACTGAAGCTTTCTTT. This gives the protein CASSQEVNTEAFF. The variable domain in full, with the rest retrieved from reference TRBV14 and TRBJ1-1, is EAGVTQFPSHSVIEKGQTVTLRCDPISGHDNLYWYRRVMGKEIKFLLHFVKESKQDESGMPNNRFLAERTGGTYSTLKVQPAELEDSGVYFCASSQEVNTEAFFGQGTRLTVV.

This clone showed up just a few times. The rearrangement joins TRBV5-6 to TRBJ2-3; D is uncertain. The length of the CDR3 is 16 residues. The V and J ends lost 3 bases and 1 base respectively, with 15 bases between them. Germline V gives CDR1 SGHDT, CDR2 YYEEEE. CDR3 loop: CASSSPSRQGTDTQYF. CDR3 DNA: TGTGCCAGCAGCTCTCCAAGCCGTCAGGGCACAGATACGCAGTATTTT.

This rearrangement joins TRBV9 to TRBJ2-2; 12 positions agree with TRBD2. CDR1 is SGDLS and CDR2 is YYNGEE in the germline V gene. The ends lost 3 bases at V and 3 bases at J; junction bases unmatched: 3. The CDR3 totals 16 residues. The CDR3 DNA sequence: TGTGCCAGCAGCGGACTAGCGGGAGAGGACACCGGGGAGCTGTTTTTT. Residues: CASSGLAGEDTGELFF.

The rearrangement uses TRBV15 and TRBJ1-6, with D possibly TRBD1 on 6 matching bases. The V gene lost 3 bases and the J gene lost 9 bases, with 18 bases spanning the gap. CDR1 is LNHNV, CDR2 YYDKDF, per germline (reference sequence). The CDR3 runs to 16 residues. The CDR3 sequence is CATSRITGTGSSPLHF. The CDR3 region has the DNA TGTGCCACCAGCAGGATCACAGGGACCGGTAGTTCACCCCTCCACTTT.

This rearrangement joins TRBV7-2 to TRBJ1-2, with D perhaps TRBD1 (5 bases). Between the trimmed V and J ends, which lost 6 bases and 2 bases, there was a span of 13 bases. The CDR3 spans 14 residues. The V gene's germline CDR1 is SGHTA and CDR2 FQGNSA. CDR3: CASSFTTANYGYTF. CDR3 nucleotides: TGTGCCAGCAGTTTCACGACAGCGAACTATGGCTACACCTTC.

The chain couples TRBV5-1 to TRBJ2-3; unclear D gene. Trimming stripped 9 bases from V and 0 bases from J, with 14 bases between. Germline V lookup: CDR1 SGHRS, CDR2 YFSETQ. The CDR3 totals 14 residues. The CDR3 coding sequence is TGCGCCACCGCGATCCATACAAGCACAGATACGCAGTATTTT. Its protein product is CATAIHTSTDTQYF. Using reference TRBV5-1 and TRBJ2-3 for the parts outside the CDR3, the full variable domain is KAGVTQTPRYLIKTRGQQVTLSCSPISGHRSVSWYQQTPGQGLQFLFEYFSETQRNKGNFPGRFSGRQFSNSRSEMNVSTLELGDSALYLCATAIHTSTDTQYFGPGTRLTVL.

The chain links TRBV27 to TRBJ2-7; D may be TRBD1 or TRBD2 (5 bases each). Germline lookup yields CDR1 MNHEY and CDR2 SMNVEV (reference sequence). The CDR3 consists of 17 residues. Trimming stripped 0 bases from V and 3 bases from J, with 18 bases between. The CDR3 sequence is CASSLSWGWQTYYEQYF. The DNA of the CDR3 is TGTGCCAGCAGTTTATCGTGGGGGTGGCAGACTTACTACGAGCAGTACTTC.

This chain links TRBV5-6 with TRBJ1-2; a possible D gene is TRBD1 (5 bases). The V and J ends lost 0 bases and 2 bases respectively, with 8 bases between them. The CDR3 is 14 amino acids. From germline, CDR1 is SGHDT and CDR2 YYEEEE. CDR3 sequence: CASSLGGGNYGYTF. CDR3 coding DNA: TGTGCCAGCAGCTTGGGGGGGGGAAACTATGGCTACACCTTC.

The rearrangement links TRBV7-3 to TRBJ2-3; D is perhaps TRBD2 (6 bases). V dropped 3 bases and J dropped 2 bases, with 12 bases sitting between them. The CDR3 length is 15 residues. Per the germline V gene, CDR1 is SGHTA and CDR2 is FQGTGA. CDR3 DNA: TGTGCCAGCAGCTTGACTAGGGGTGACACAGATACGCAGTATTTT. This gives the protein CASSLTRGDTDTQYF.

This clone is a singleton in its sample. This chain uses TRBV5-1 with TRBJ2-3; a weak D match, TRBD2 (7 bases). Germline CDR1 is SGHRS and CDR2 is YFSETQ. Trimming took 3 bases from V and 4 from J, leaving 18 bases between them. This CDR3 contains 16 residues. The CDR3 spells CASSYLGGGPADTQYF. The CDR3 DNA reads TGCGCCAGCAGCTACTTAGGGGGAGGGCCCGCAGATACGCAGTATTTT.

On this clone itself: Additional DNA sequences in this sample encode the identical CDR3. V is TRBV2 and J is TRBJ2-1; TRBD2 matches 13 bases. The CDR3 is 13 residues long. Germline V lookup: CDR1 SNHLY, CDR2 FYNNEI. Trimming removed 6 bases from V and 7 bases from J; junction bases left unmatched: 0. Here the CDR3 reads CASRTSGRNEQFF. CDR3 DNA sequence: TGTGCCAGCAGGACTAGCGGGAGGAATGAGCAGTTCTTC.

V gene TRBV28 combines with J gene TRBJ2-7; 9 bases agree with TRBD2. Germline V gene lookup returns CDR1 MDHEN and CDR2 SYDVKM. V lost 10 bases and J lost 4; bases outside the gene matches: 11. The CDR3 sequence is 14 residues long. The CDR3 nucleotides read TGTGCCACCAAGGGGGGTAGCGGGAGATACGAGCAGTACTTC. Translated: CATKGGSGRYEQYF.

The CDR3: CASSYEVGGHTEAFF. As DNA, the CDR3 is TGTGCCAGCAGTTACGAGGTGGGGGGACACACTGAAGCTTTCTTT. The chain couples TRBV6-6 to TRBJ1-1, with a weak D call TRBD1 (5 bases). This CDR3 spans 15 amino acids. With 2 bases removed from V and 3 bases from J, the gap between germline ends came to 13 bases. Germline CDR1 reads MNHNY; CDR2 reads SVGAGI (reference sequence).

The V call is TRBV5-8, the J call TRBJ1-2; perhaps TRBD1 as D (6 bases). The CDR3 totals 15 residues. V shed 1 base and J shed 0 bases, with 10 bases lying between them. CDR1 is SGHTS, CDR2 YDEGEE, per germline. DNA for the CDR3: TGTGCCAGCAGCTTGTACGGGACAACTAACTATGGCTACACCTTC. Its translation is CASSLYGTTNYGYTF.